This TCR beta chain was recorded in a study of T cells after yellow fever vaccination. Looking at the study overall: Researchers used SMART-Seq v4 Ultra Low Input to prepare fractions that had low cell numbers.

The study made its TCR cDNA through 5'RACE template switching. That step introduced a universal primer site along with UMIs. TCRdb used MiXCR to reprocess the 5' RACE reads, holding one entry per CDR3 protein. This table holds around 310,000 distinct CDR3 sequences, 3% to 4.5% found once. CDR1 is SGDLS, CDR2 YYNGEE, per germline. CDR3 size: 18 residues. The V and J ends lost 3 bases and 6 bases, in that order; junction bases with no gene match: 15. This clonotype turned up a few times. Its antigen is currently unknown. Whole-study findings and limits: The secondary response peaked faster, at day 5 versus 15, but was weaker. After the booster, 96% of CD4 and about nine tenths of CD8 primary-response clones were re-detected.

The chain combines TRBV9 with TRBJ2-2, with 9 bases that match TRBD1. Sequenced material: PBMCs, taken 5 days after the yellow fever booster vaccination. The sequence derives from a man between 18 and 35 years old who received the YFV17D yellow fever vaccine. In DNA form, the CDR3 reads TGTGCCAGCAGCGCTCGTGGGGCCCGGACAGGGGAGGCCGGGGAGCTGTTTTTT. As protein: CASSARGARTGEAGELFF.